This T cell receptor (beta chain) was observed in a study of CXCR3-negative and CXCR3-positive naive CD8 T cells. Study results and caveats: When CXCR3-positive naive cells were set against CXCR3-negative naive cells, the former had more hydrophobic TRB CDR3s. Across naive subsets, surface CD5 expression was comparable, and TCR strength was inferred from properties of the TRB CDR3.

Germline CDR1 is MNHEY and CDR2 is SVGAGI. This CDR3 contains 13 residues. As regards this clonotype: Its antigen is currently unknown.

The libraries of TRB cDNA were constructed through 5' RACE using UMI labels. TCRdb re-called the 5' RACE reads, yielding one record per CDR3 amino acid sequence without DNA. This listing includes around 140,000 distinct CDR3 sequences. This receptor was identified in a human donor in good health. Some clones in this sample may be carry-over from other donors' samples. This sequence joins TRBV6-5 and TRBJ2-7; no DNA is available, so the TRBD1 call from TCRdb remains unchecked. Input material: naive CXCR3- CD8+ T cells from blood. Subset here: CD45RO-CCR7+CD27+CD95- naive CD8+ T cells lacking CXCR3 (TNR3-). The CDR3 region is CASRTGVSYEQYF.